One sample yielded the 29 T cell receptor beta chains listed below, sequenced in a study of blood T cell repertoires in COVID-19. Measured with immunoSEQ multiplex PCR; TCRdb has only the in-frame clones, and not every one. This sample yields around 280,000 clones, of which roughly 91% are seen a single time; around 10% belongs to the top ten. The sequencing sample was made of peripheral blood. Receptors originate from a woman in her twenties or thirties with COVID-19, enrolled during active disease.

V usage is TRBV6-5 and J usage is TRBJ1-4, with a possible D match to TRBD1 (6 bases). This CDR3 is built from 14 residues. The V and J ends lost 6 bases and 4 bases respectively, with 12 bases between them. Germline loops: CDR1 MNHEY, CDR2 SVGAGI. CDR3 in amino acids: CASSRTANNEKLFF. CDR3 in DNA: TGTGCCAGCAGCCGGACAGCTAATAATGAAAAACTGTTTTTT.

This chain connects TRBV13 to TRBJ2-5; 8 bases agree with TRBD2. Per the germline V gene, CDR1 is PRHDT and CDR2 is FYEKMQ (reference sequence). Trimming removed 5 bases from V and 1 base from J; junction bases left unmatched: 6. The CDR3 totals 15 residues. The CDR3 reads CASSLSGGRQETQYF. The CDR3 DNA follows: TGTGCCAGCAGCCTCTCGGGAGGGCGCCAAGAGACCCAGTACTTC.

The J gene is TRBJ2-7, the V gene TRBV11-2; D not certain. This CDR3 spans 15 amino acids. Germline lookup yields CDR1 SGHAT and CDR2 FQNNGV. V was clipped by 0 bases and J by 7 bases, with 16 bases between them. CDR3 loop: CASSLDLASTIEQYF. The CDR3 DNA reads as TGTGCCAGCAGCTTAGATTTGGCCAGTACAATTGAGCAGTACTTC. The complete variable domain, with remaining parts taken from reference TRBV11-2 and TRBJ2-7, reads EAGVAQSPRYKIIEKRQSVAFWCNPISGHATLYWYQQILGQGPKLLIQFQNNGVVDDSQLPKDRFSAERLKGVDSTLKIQPAKLEDSAVYLCASSLDLASTIEQYFGPGTRLTVT.

The CDR3 is CASRSWPDRNYGYTF. The DNA for the CDR3 is TGTGCCAGTAGGTCATGGCCCGACAGAAACTATGGCTACACCTTC. The J gene is TRBJ1-2, the V gene TRBV19, with TRBD1 as a possible D gene (5 bases). The germline CDR1 and CDR2 sequences are LNHDA and SQIVND (reference sequence). CDR3 size: 15 residues. The V end was cut by 6 bases, the J end by 2 bases, with 16 bases between.

V usage is TRBV7-9 and J usage is TRBJ1-5, with D hard to call. Trimming took off 5 bases at V and 1 base at J, with 9 bases between the two ends. The CDR3 loop spans 14 amino acids. Germline V gene data show CDR1 as SEHNR and CDR2 as FQNEAQ (reference sequence). Written as DNA, the CDR3 is TGTGCCAGCAGCCCGGTTTTCAGCAATCAGCCCCAGCATTTT. Protein sequence: CASSPVFSNQPQHF.

V and J are TRBV29-1 and TRBJ1-1; D remains unclear. The V gene's germline CDR1 is SQVTM and CDR2 ANQGSEA. The CDR3 consists of 12 residues. Trimming pared 8 bases from V and 5 bases from J, leaving 15 bases between. This CDR3 is CSIRGRRTEAFF. CDR3 coding DNA: TGCAGCATTCGAGGGAGAAGAACTGAAGCTTTCTTT.

V is TRBV5-1 and J is TRBJ1-1; TRBD1 matches 8 bases. J lost 5 bases, V lost 7 bases, and 10 bases had no gene match. CDR1 and CDR2 (germline): SGHRS, YFSETQ. There are 14 residues in the CDR3. The DNA of the CDR3 is TGCGCCAGCGCTTCAGGACAGGGCATGACTGAAGCTTTCTTT. Translation: CASASGQGMTEAFF.

This chain joins TRBV5-1 and TRBJ2-2, with 12 bases that match TRBD2. Trimming removed 3 bases from V and 7 bases from J; junction bases left unmatched: 10. CDR1 is SGHRS and CDR2 is YFSETQ in the germline V gene. This CDR3 is built from 17 residues. The CDR3 region is CASSSRRTSGGYGELFF. CDR3 coding DNA: TGCGCCAGCAGCTCCCGGCGCACTAGCGGGGGGTACGGGGAGCTGTTTTTT.

This clone came up once. The V call is TRBV29-1, the J call TRBJ1-1; tentative D call: TRBD1 (6 bases). The CDR3 length is 13 residues. The V end lost 7 bases, the J end lost 1 base, and 13 bases lay between the germline ends. Looked up from germline, CDR1 is SQVTM and CDR2 is ANQGSEA. The CDR3 is CSAQTGPNTEAFF. The CDR3 DNA is TGCAGCGCTCAAACAGGGCCGAACACTGAAGCTTTCTTT.

This chain links TRBV11-3 with TRBJ1-6; D is undetermined. Trimming took 1 base from V and 2 from J, leaving 15 bases between them. The CDR3 has 18 amino acids. Germline values: CDR1 SGHNT, CDR2 YENEEA. The CDR3 region has the DNA TGTGCCAGCAGCTTAGGTACCCCCAGGAAAACCTATAATTCACCCCTCCACTTT. Translation gives CASSLGTPRKTYNSPLHF.

As concerns this clone: Other nucleotide sequences in the sample specify the same CDR3. In DNA, the CDR3 is TGCGCCAGCAGATCGGGGGAGACCCAGTACTTC. This sequence encodes CASRSGETQYF. The V gene is TRBV5-1, the J gene TRBJ2-5, with D maybe TRBD2 (5 bases). Trimming took off 5 bases at V and 5 bases at J, with 7 bases between the two ends. The CDR3 length is 11 residues. Germline V gives CDR1 SGHRS, CDR2 YFSETQ.

For the CDR3, the DNA is TGTGCCACCAGTGACCGCGGGGGGAATGAGCAGTTCTTC. Translated: CATSDRGGNEQFF. V is TRBV24-1 and J is TRBJ2-1; 8 positions match TRBD2. The V and J ends lost 4 bases and 7 bases, in that order; junction bases with no gene match: 2. CDR3 length: 13 amino acids. Germline CDR1 reads KGHDR; CDR2 reads SFDVKD.

The V and J genes are TRBV27 and TRBJ2-3, with TRBD2 identical over 10 bases. The germline gives CDR1 MNHEY, CDR2 SMNVEV (reference sequence). The junction had 6 bases not matched to a gene; V was cut back by 4 bases and J by 2 bases. CDR3 size: 16 residues. The CDR3 reads CASSWKRGGITDTQYF. The CDR3 DNA is TGTGCCAGCAGTTGGAAGCGGGGGGGCATCACAGATACGCAGTATTTT.

This clone came up a few times. J is TRBJ2-3 and V is TRBV10-1; 7 nucleotides align to TRBD2. Per the germline V gene, CDR1 is WNHNN and CDR2 is SYGVQD (reference sequence). This CDR3 is 14 amino acids long. Unmatched junction bases numbered 3, after V lost 6 bases and J lost 0 bases. CDR3 sequence reads: CASRAGGSTDTQYF. In nucleotides, the CDR3 is TGCGCCAGCAGGGCCGGGGGGAGCACAGATACGCAGTATTTT.

This chain links TRBV5-1 with TRBJ1-4; D perhaps matches TRBD1 (6 bases). V was clipped by 2 bases and J by 7 bases, with 15 bases between them. Germline assignment: CDR1 SGHRS and CDR2 YFSETQ. There are 15 residues in the CDR3. CDR3 amino acids: CASSLMGALGEKLFF. For the CDR3, the DNA is TGCGCCAGCAGCTTAATGGGGGCTCTTGGTGAAAAACTGTTTTTT. Looking up the rest from reference TRBV5-1 and TRBJ1-4 gives the full variable domain: KAGVTQTPRYLIKTRGQQVTLSCSPISGHRSVSWYQQTPGQGLQFLFEYFSETQRNKGNFPGRFSGRQFSNSRSEMNVSTLELGDSALYLCASSLMGALGEKLFFGSGTQLSVL.

Of note for this clone: This same CDR3 is encoded by further DNA sequences in the sample. V is TRBV5-1 and J is TRBJ1-1; D may be TRBD1 (6 bases). V was pared by 0 bases and J by 3 bases, with 12 bases between. From germline, CDR1 is SGHRS and CDR2 YFSETQ. The CDR3 contains 15 residues. The CDR3 protein is CASSLVIGGDTEAFF. CDR3 bases: TGCGCCAGCAGCTTGGTTATTGGGGGCGACACTGAAGCTTTCTTT.

The V gene is TRBV5-1, the J gene TRBJ2-2; 11 bases agree with TRBD1. Germline lookup yields CDR1 SGHRS and CDR2 YFSETQ. The CDR3 loop spans 15 amino acids. J lost 10 bases, V lost 4 bases, and 9 bases had no gene match. The CDR3, as DNA: TGCGCCAGCAGCCCCCGGACAGGGGGCCGTGAGGAGCTGTTTTTT. It encodes CASSPRTGGREELFF.

This rearrangement joins TRBV5-6 to TRBJ2-5, with 9 bases identical to TRBD1. This CDR3 comprises 14 residues. With V trimmed by 4 bases and J by 5 bases, 6 bases remained unmatched. Germline values: CDR1 SGHDT, CDR2 YYEEEE. The CDR3 nucleotides read TGTGCCAGCAGCCATGGACAGGGGATGGAGACCCAGTACTTC. Translation gives CASSHGQGMETQYF.

The chain joins TRBV10-3 to TRBJ2-7; 9 positions agree with TRBD1. With 6 bases clipped from V and 5 bases from J, the junction kept 5 bases outside the gene matches. The CDR3 has 13 residues. The germline gives CDR1 ENHRY, CDR2 SYGVKD. CDR3 residues: CAISTGGWDEQYF. The CDR3 DNA is TGTGCCATCAGCACAGGGGGCTGGGACGAGCAGTACTTC.

The chain employs TRBV18 and TRBJ2-1; D is perhaps TRBD2 (5 bases). Germline V CDR1 and CDR2: KGHSH, LQKENI. The CDR3 extends over 13 amino acids. The V and J ends lost 4 bases and 4 bases respectively, with 8 bases between them. The CDR3 region has the DNA TGTGCCAGCTCACTGGGAGAATACAATGAGCAGTTCTTC. It yields the protein CASSLGEYNEQFF.

The chain combines TRBV6-5 with TRBJ1-4; the match to TRBD1 covers 9 bases. The CDR3 is 15 amino acids. V was clipped by 0 bases and J by 6 bases; unmatched bases: 2. Germline CDR1 and CDR2: MNHEY and SVGAGI. The CDR3 is CASSYSGQGYEKLFF. The CDR3 DNA reads as TGTGCCAGCAGTTACTCGGGACAGGGCTATGAAAAACTGTTTTTT.

The chain joins TRBV5-5 to TRBJ1-1, with D perhaps TRBD1 (5 bases). The ends were cut back, 3 bases at V and 1 base at J, with 7 bases in the middle. From germline, CDR1 is SGHKS and CDR2 YYEKEE (reference sequence). This CDR3 contains 13 residues. As DNA, the CDR3 is TGTGCCAGCAGCTACGGGGGGAACACTGAAGCTTTCTTT. It translates to CASSYGGNTEAFF.

V usage is TRBV14 and J usage is TRBJ2-1; the D gene is possibly TRBD2 (5 bases). V lost 3 bases and J lost 1, with 7 bases in between. The CDR3 is 14 amino acids. Germline CDR1 and CDR2: SGHDN and FVKESK. The CDR3 protein is CASSQGESYNEQFF. CDR3 nucleotides: TGTGCCAGCAGCCAGGGAGAATCCTACAATGAGCAGTTCTTC. Filled out from reference TRBV14 and TRBJ2-1, the complete variable domain reads EAGVTQFPSHSVIEKGQTVTLRCDPISGHDNLYWYRRVMGKEIKFLLHFVKESKQDESGMPNNRFLAERTGGTYSTLKVQPAELEDSGVYFCASSQGESYNEQFFGPGTRLTVL.

The gene calls are TRBV6-4 and TRBJ2-1; 11 bases align to TRBD2. CDR3 length: 15 residues. Looked up from germline, CDR1 is MRHNA and CDR2 is SNTAGT. V lost 3 bases to trimming and J lost 2 bases; unmatched junction nucleotides: 0. The CDR3 DNA sequence: TGTGCCAGCAGTGATAGCGGGGGGGCCTACAATGAGCAGTTCTTC. The encoded protein is CASSDSGGAYNEQFF.

This chain connects TRBV5-1 to TRBJ1-4; D remains ambiguous. In germline, CDR1 is SGHRS, CDR2 YFSETQ. The CDR3 has 17 residues. The V gene lost 0 bases and the J gene lost 3 bases, with 15 bases spanning the gap. The CDR3 DNA reads as TGCGCCAGCAGCTTGGTTGCCGCTCAGGTTGCTAATGAAAAACTGTTTTTT. Amino acid sequence: CASSLVAAQVANEKLFF.

The V and J genes are TRBV11-2 and TRBJ2-7, with D tentatively TRBD2 (6 bases). The ends were cut back, 1 base at V and 2 bases at J, with 9 bases in the middle. The CDR3 is 14 residues long. Germline CDR1 reads SGHAT; CDR2 reads FQNNGV. Written as DNA, the CDR3 is TGTGCCAGCAGCTTAGGACTAGTAACCTACGAGCAGTACTTC. Its protein is CASSLGLVTYEQYF.

The CDR3 loop is CASSGRTGDVFGQYF. DNA for the CDR3: TGTGCCAGCAGTGGCCGGACAGGGGACGTTTTTGGGCAGTATTTT. This rearrangement joins TRBV6-2 or TRBV6-3 to TRBJ2-3; 9 bases are a match to TRBD1. Germline-derived CDR1 and CDR2 are MNHEY and SVGEGT. The CDR3 is 15 residues long. With 5 bases clipped from V and 11 bases from J, the junction kept 14 bases outside the gene matches.

This chain connects TRBV19 to TRBJ1-2; TRBD1 matches at 7 bases. The CDR3 runs to 17 residues. Germline V gene data show CDR1 as LNHDA and CDR2 as SQIVND (reference sequence). Trimming took 6 bases from V and 4 from J; bases not matched to a gene: 17. The CDR3 spells CASSHLGGQTKSYGYTF. In DNA form, the CDR3 reads TGTGCCAGTAGCCACCTGGGGGGACAGACCAAGAGCTATGGCTACACCTTC. The full variable domain, its missing parts supplied by reference TRBV19 and TRBJ1-2, is DGGITQSPKYLFRKEGQNVTLSCEQNLNHDAMYWYRQDPGQGLRLIYYSQIVNDFQKGDIAEGYSVSREKKESFPLTVTSAQKNPTAFYLCASSHLGGQTKSYGYTFGSGTRLTVV.

This clone was seen once. The sample carries other DNA sequences with the same CDR3. The J gene is TRBJ1-2, the V gene TRBV3-1 (or the pseudogene TRBV3-2); 7 nucleotides agree with TRBD1. Germline V gene lookup returns CDR1 LGHDT and CDR2 YNNKEL (reference sequence). This CDR3 spans 14 amino acids. V lost 3 bases, J lost 5 bases, and 6 bases stayed unmatched. In nucleotides, the CDR3 is TGTGCCAGCAGCCAGGGCGGACAGGCTTATGGCTACACCTTC. This encodes CASSQGGQAYGYTF.